A single sample is the source of the 25 T cell receptor beta chains below, sequenced in a study of blood T cell repertoires in COVID-19. The assay was immunoSEQ multiplex PCR, and TCRdb's table has in-frame clones only and misses some. The sample has around 81,000 clones, roughly 86% seen once. Material for sequencing was peripheral blood. The source of these receptors is a human donor in a cohort sampled during active COVID-19.

The rearrangement links TRBV9 to TRBJ1-1; 8 positions agree with TRBD1. V was pared by 0 bases and J by 7 bases, with 8 bases of the junction left unmatched. CDR3 length: 15 amino acids. Germline-derived CDR1 and CDR2 are SGDLS and YYNGEE. The CDR3: CASSVGDRGRSEAFF. CDR3 DNA: TGTGCCAGCAGCGTAGGCGACAGGGGCCGAAGTGAAGCTTTCTTT.

The chain recombines TRBV7-9 with TRBJ1-3, with D unresolved. The CDR3 loop spans 17 amino acids. V was shortened by 1 base and J by 2 bases, with 15 bases between the two germline ends. Germline assignment: CDR1 SEHNR and CDR2 FQNEAQ (reference sequence). Here the CDR3 DNA reads TGTGCCAGCAGCTTAGACTCCAGGCAGGCCACTGGAAACACCATATATTTT. This translates into CASSLDSRQATGNTIYF.

This clone was observed once. V gene TRBV6-4 combines with J gene TRBJ1-6; TRBD1 matches 8 bases. The CDR3 contains 15 residues. With V trimmed by 3 bases and J by 10 bases, 8 bases remained unmatched. CDR1 and CDR2 (germline): MRHNA, SNTAGT. This CDR3 is CASSEFTGGGSPLHF. For the CDR3, the DNA is TGTGCCAGCAGTGAGTTTACAGGGGGAGGCTCACCCCTCCACTTT.

V and J are TRBV19 and TRBJ1-5; 10 bases are shared with TRBD1. J was trimmed by 2 bases and V by 4 bases; bases with no gene match: 5. This CDR3 region has 16 residues. Germline loops: CDR1 LNHDA, CDR2 SQIVND (reference sequence). The CDR3 sequence is CASSTRQGAGNQPQHF. The CDR3 region has the DNA TGTGCCAGTAGTACCCGACAGGGGGCAGGCAATCAGCCCCAGCATTTT.

V gene TRBV9 combines with J gene TRBJ1-5; D not certain. This CDR3 has 15 residues. CDR1 SGDLS and CDR2 YYNGEE come from the germline V gene. V was trimmed by 4 bases and J by 0 bases, leaving 11 bases between them. The CDR3 DNA reads as TGTGCCAGCAGCTTGGACGGGAATAGCAATCAGCCCCAGCATTTT. Translating gives CASSLDGNSNQPQHF.

The chain joins TRBV3-1 (or the pseudogene TRBV3-2) to TRBJ1-3; D gene unclear. V lost 0 bases and J 0 bases, leaving 9 bases between the germline ends. The germline V gene has CDR1 LGHDT and CDR2 YNNKEL (reference sequence). The CDR3 totals 16 residues. For the CDR3, the DNA is TGTGCCAGCAGCCAAGAATTTTTCTCCTCTGGAAACACCATATATTTT. Translation gives CASSQEFFSSGNTIYF.

The V and J genes are TRBV5-1 and TRBJ2-7; 9 bases line up with TRBD1. The J segment lost 6 bases and the V segment lost 0 bases, leaving 4 bases of the junction unmatched. The CDR3 totals 14 residues. Germline V gives CDR1 SGHRS, CDR2 YFSETQ. CDR3 loop: CASSLGDRATEQYF. DNA of the CDR3: TGCGCCAGCAGCTTGGGGGACAGGGCAACCGAGCAGTACTTC.

The chain recombines TRBV4-2 with TRBJ2-2; 7 nucleotides agree with TRBD1. The CDR3 is made up of 16 amino acids. V was pared by 0 bases and J by 0 bases, with 1 base of the junction left unmatched. Per germline, CDR1 LGHNA and CDR2 YNFKEQ. Here the CDR3 reads CASSQDGTANTGELFF. Written as DNA, the CDR3 is TGTGCCAGCAGCCAAGATGGGACAGCGAACACCGGGGAGCTGTTTTTT.

This chain links TRBV7-3 with TRBJ1-1, with 8 bases identical to TRBD1. The CDR3 runs to 15 residues. The germline V gene has CDR1 SGHTA and CDR2 FQGTGA. The junction had 14 bases not matched to a gene; V was cut back by 6 bases and J by 8 bases. The CDR3 bases are TGTGCCAGCAGGTCGACCGGGACAGGCTATATGGAAGCTTTCTTT. Translating it yields CASRSTGTGYMEAFF.

The chain has TRBV3-1 (or the pseudogene TRBV3-2) and TRBJ1-1; D possibly corresponds to TRBD1 (6 bases). The CDR3 runs to 15 residues. The ends were cut back, 0 bases at V and 4 bases at J, with 12 bases in the middle. Germline CDR1 and CDR2: LGHDT and YNNKEL (reference sequence). CDR3 residues: CASSQDPRGGTEAFF. The CDR3 DNA reads TGTGCCAGCAGCCAAGATCCAAGAGGGGGCACTGAAGCTTTCTTT.

This clone was seen only a few times. The V and J genes are TRBV7-2 and TRBJ1-5; no clear D. The CDR3 loop spans 16 amino acids. Germline V gives CDR1 SGHTA, CDR2 FQGNSA. Trimming stripped 5 bases from V and 5 bases from J, with 19 bases between. The CDR3 loop reads CASSGYTGSWDQPQHF. The CDR3 nucleotides are TGTGCCAGCAGCGGTTATACGGGGTCGTGGGATCAGCCCCAGCATTTT.

The chain combines TRBV19 with TRBJ2-6; D remains unclear. The germline V gene encodes CDR1 LNHDA and CDR2 SQIVND (reference sequence). The CDR3 contains 13 residues. Trimming cost V 4 bases and J 3 bases, with 4 bases left between them. The CDR3 bases are TGTGCCAGTAGTAGCGTTGGGGCCAACGTCCTGACTTTC. Translated: CASSSVGANVLTF. The whole variable domain, filled in from reference TRBV19 and TRBJ2-6, reads DGGITQSPKYLFRKEGQNVTLSCEQNLNHDAMYWYRQDPGQGLRLIYYSQIVNDFQKGDIAEGYSVSREKKESFPLTVTSAQKNPTAFYLCASSSVGANVLTFGAGSRLTVL.

The rearrangement links TRBV5-1 to TRBJ1-2, with TRBD1 as a possible D gene (5 bases). This CDR3 is built from 14 residues. V lost 0 bases and J 4 bases, leaving 10 bases between the germline ends. The germline V gene encodes CDR1 SGHRS and CDR2 YFSETQ. CDR3 amino acids: CASSLALRGYGYTF. Written as DNA, the CDR3 is TGCGCCAGCAGCTTGGCCCTTAGGGGCTATGGCTACACCTTC.

The chain recombines TRBV27 with TRBJ2-7; 7 positions agree with TRBD1. The V and J ends lost 5 bases and 3 bases, in that order; junction bases with no gene match: 7. This CDR3 region has 14 residues. Germline V lookup: CDR1 MNHEY, CDR2 SMNVEV (reference sequence). CDR3 sequence: CASSLGTVLYEQYF. Written as DNA, the CDR3 is TGTGCCAGCAGTCTCGGGACAGTACTCTACGAGCAGTACTTC.

The gene calls are TRBV4-3 and TRBJ2-1; 15 bases align to TRBD2. The CDR3 has 16 amino acids. CDR1 is LGHNA, CDR2 YSLEER, per germline. The ends lost 7 bases at V and 4 bases at J; junction bases unmatched: 5. As DNA, the CDR3 is TGCGCCAGCAAATCCGGGACTAGCGGGGGGTACAATGAGCAGTTCTTC. Amino acids: CASKSGTSGGYNEQFF.

The gene calls are TRBV6-6 and TRBJ2-7, with TRBD1 as a possible D gene (5 bases). Germline V gene lookup returns CDR1 MNHNY and CDR2 SVGAGI (reference sequence). The CDR3 length is 13 residues. V lost 5 bases, J lost 2 bases, and 10 bases lay in between. The chain's CDR3 is CASSADRAYEQYF. In nucleotides, the CDR3 is TGTGCCAGCAGTGCCGACAGAGCCTACGAGCAGTACTTC.

This clone came up once. This chain joins TRBV6-5 and TRBJ2-7; 8 bases align to TRBD1. The germline V gene encodes CDR1 MNHEY and CDR2 SVGAGI. The CDR3 has 15 residues. V shed 2 bases and J 6 bases; nucleotides not matched to a gene: 9. CDR3 nucleotides: TGTGCCAGCAGTTACACGGCAGGGGGCGCTGTCGAGCAGTACTTC. Amino acid sequence: CASSYTAGGAVEQYF.

The chain joins TRBV19 to TRBJ1-3; 8 bases line up with TRBD1. V was pared by 3 bases and J by 2 bases, with 3 bases of the junction left unmatched. CDR1 is LNHDA and CDR2 is SQIVND in the germline V gene (reference sequence). CDR3 length: 15 residues. CDR3 in DNA: TGTGCCAGTAGTATTTTGACAGGGGCTGGAAACACCATATATTTT. This encodes CASSILTGAGNTIYF.

The rearrangement joins TRBV5-4 to TRBJ1-1; TRBD1 aligns across 8 bases. CDR3 size: 15 residues. V trimming: 4 bases; J trimming: 2 bases; junction bases outside the gene matches: 7. The germline gives CDR1 SGHNT, CDR2 YYREEE (reference sequence). CDR3 DNA sequence: TGTGCCAGCAGCATAGAGGACAGGGTTAACACTGAAGCTTTCTTT. This translates into CASSIEDRVNTEAFF.

V is TRBV7-3 and J is TRBJ2-7, with 9 bases aligning to TRBD1. Trimming removed 5 bases from V and 0 bases from J; junction bases left unmatched: 5. The CDR3 covers 15 residues. Germline CDR1 and CDR2: SGHTA and FQGTGA. The CDR3 sequence: CASSGRQGDSYEQYF. DNA for the CDR3: TGTGCCAGCAGCGGACGACAGGGGGACTCCTACGAGCAGTACTTC.

V gene TRBV6-6 combines with J gene TRBJ2-7, with a tentative D call TRBD1 (5 bases). The CDR3 has 16 amino acids. The germline V and J ends were trimmed by 6 bases and 2 bases, with 20 bases remaining between them. The germline CDR1 and CDR2 sequences are MNHNY and SVGAGI (reference sequence). CDR3: CASRDVQGGFAYEQYF. Here the CDR3 DNA reads TGTGCCAGCAGGGACGTCCAGGGTGGGTTCGCCTACGAGCAGTACTTC.

The J gene is TRBJ1-3, the V gene TRBV9; 8 bases agree with TRBD1. Germline CDR1 SGDLS, CDR2 YYNGEE. The CDR3 has 12 amino acids. V was pared by 5 bases and J by 8 bases, with 3 bases of the junction left unmatched. Written as DNA, the CDR3 is TGTGCCAGCAGGGACAGGGCGGACACCATATATTTT. Residues: CASRDRADTIYF.

This clone was seen just once. The chain has TRBV27 and TRBJ2-7; D call uncertain. The V end was cut by 4 bases, the J end by 1 base, with 8 bases between. CDR1 is MNHEY and CDR2 is SMNVEV in the germline V gene (reference sequence). This CDR3 contains 13 residues. CDR3 DNA: TGTGCCAGCAGTTCGACGGGTTCCTACGAGCAGTACTTC. Residues: CASSSTGSYEQYF.

This chain connects TRBV3-1 (or the pseudogene TRBV3-2) to TRBJ1-1; tentatively, D is TRBD1 (6 bases). Germline V gene lookup returns CDR1 LGHDT and CDR2 YNNKEL (reference sequence). There are 16 residues in the CDR3. The V and J ends lost 3 bases and 3 bases respectively, with 17 bases between them. The CDR3 loop is CASSHIQGHIDTEAFF. In DNA form, the CDR3 reads TGTGCCAGCAGCCACATACAGGGTCATATTGACACTGAAGCTTTCTTT.

The V call is TRBV30, the J call TRBJ1-4; no clear D gene. CDR1 GTSNPN and CDR2 SVGIG come from the germline V gene (reference sequence). The V end lost 3 bases, the J end lost 0 bases, and 11 bases lay between the germline ends. CDR3 size: 15 residues. Here the CDR3 DNA reads TGTGCCTGGAGGCCCACCGGGACAACTAATGAAAAACTGTTTTTT. Translated: CAWRPTGTTNEKLFF.